This T cell receptor (beta chain) stems from a study of shared clonotypes between healthy human individuals. The germline gives CDR1 LNHDA, CDR2 SQIVND (reference sequence). This CDR3 comprises 16 residues. Trimming cost V 3 bases and J 0 bases, with 12 bases left between them. TCRdb's table, derived via immunoSEQ multiplex PCR, lists solely in-frame clones and lacks some. The data contain under 750,000 clones, about two thirds of them singletons. Adult donors, all healthy and HIV-negative, had no recent acute infections or vaccinations. Material: memory CD4+ T cells sorted from blood. Subset noted: CD45RA-negative fraction. This TCR came from a woman aged 25 to 39 in good health. V gene TRBV19 combines with J gene TRBJ1-3, with TRBD1 as a possible D gene (6 bases). This chain's CDR3 is CASSMITGLSGNTIYF. CDR3 bases: TGTGCCAGTAGTATGATAACAGGGCTCTCTGGAAACACCATATATTTT.